These T cell receptor beta chains were read from a single sample in a study of T cell responses to AZD1222 COVID-19 vaccine. Clones were read by immunoSEQ multiplex PCR, and TCRdb kept only the in-frame ones, dropping some. The sample has about 150,000 clones, about 90% seen once. Source: peripheral blood, taken 28 days after the second AZD1222 dose. These receptors came from an adult who received the AZD1222 COVID-19 vaccine. Each CDR3 is given with its conserved first and last residue. The D gene is left open where the match is weak. Size values are once, few and many counts, or a class for expanded clones, and some rows have none.

CDR3 protein: CASSIEGEDGYTF
CDR3 DNA: TGTGCCAGTAGTATTGAAGGGGAGGATGGCTACACCTTC
clone size: NA
D gene: NA
V gene: TRBV19
J gene: TRBJ1-2

CDR3 protein: CASSKRQGTGGYTF
CDR3 DNA: TGTGCCAGTAGTAAACGACAGGGGACGGGAGGCTACACCTTC
clone size: NA
D gene: TRBD1
V gene: TRBV19
J gene: TRBJ1-2

CDR3 protein: CASSIDGVKKAFF
CDR3 DNA: TGTGCCAGTAGTATAGACGGGGTGAAGAAAGCTTTCTTT
clone size: NA
D gene: NA
V gene: TRBV19
J gene: TRBJ1-1

CDR3 protein: CASSFNFLGSGSGTDTQYF
CDR3 DNA: TGCGCCAGCAGCTTCAACTTCCTTGGGAGCGGGAGCGGCACAGATACGCAGTATTTT
clone size: NA
D gene: TRBD2
V gene: TRBV5-1
J gene: TRBJ2-3

CDR3 protein: CASSFEPKYEQYF
CDR3 DNA: TGTGCCAGCAGTTTTGAACCGAAATACGAGCAGTACTTC
clone size: NA
D gene: NA
V gene: TRBV28
J gene: TRBJ2-7

CDR3 protein: CASSSRTSANTGELFF
CDR3 DNA: TGTGCCAGCAGCTCTCGGACTAGCGCGAACACCGGGGAGCTGTTTTTT
clone size: NA
D gene: TRBD2
V gene: TRBV7-2
J gene: TRBJ2-2

CDR3 protein: CASRTGSSYNSPLHF
CDR3 DNA: TGTGCCAGCCGTACAGGGAGCTCCTATAATTCACCCCTCCACTTT
clone size: NA
D gene: NA
V gene: TRBV28
J gene: TRBJ1-6

CDR3 protein: CASSASGGGYSTDTQYF
CDR3 DNA: TGTGCCAGCAGTGCTAGCGGAGGGGGGTACAGCACAGATACGCAGTATTTT
clone size: few
D gene: NA
V gene: TRBV2
J gene: TRBJ2-3

CDR3 protein: CSVESRGVDTQYF
CDR3 DNA: TGCAGCGTTGAAAGTAGGGGGGTAGATACGCAGTATTTT
clone size: NA
D gene: NA
V gene: TRBV29-1
J gene: TRBJ2-3

CDR3 protein: CASSPGYGFYEQYF
CDR3 DNA: TGTGCCAGCTCACCAGGGTACGGTTTTTACGAGCAGTACTTC
clone size: NA
D gene: NA
V gene: TRBV18
J gene: TRBJ2-7

CDR3 protein: CASSLGGLAGSEQFF
CDR3 DNA: TGTGCCAGCAGCTTGGGGGGACTAGCGGGAAGTGAGCAGTTCTTC
clone size: NA
D gene: TRBD2
V gene: TRBV7-6
J gene: TRBJ2-1

CDR3 protein: CASSFGGTYEQYF
CDR3 DNA: TGTGCCAGCAGCTTCGGGGGGACCTACGAGCAGTACTTC
clone size: once
D gene: TRBD2
V gene: TRBV5-4
J gene: TRBJ2-7

CDR3 protein: CASSRTSAYQETQYF
CDR3 DNA: TGCGCCAGCAGTCGGACTAGCGCCTACCAAGAGACCCAGTACTTC
clone size: NA
D gene: TRBD2
V gene: TRBV5-1
J gene: TRBJ2-5

CDR3 protein: CASSPSLRNSYNEQFF
CDR3 DNA: TGTGCCAGCTCTCCCTCTTTACGGAACTCCTACAATGAGCAGTTCTTC
clone size: NA
D gene: NA
V gene: TRBV18
J gene: TRBJ2-1

CDR3 protein: CASRPVIEGNTIYF
CDR3 DNA: TGTGCCAGCAGGCCCGTGATCGAGGGAAACACCATATATTTT
clone size: NA
D gene: NA
V gene: TRBV6-5
J gene: TRBJ1-3

CDR3 protein: CASSSDRDSGNTIYF
CDR3 DNA: TGTGCCAGTAGCTCGGACAGGGACTCTGGAAACACCATATATTTT
clone size: once
D gene: TRBD1
V gene: TRBV19
J gene: TRBJ1-3

CDR3 protein: CASSPDPIYGYTF
CDR3 DNA: TGTGCCAGCTCACCGGACCCCATCTATGGCTACACCTTC
clone size: NA
D gene: NA
V gene: TRBV18
J gene: TRBJ1-2

CDR3 protein: CASSLRGNQPQHF
CDR3 DNA: TGTGCCAGCAGTTTACGTGGCAATCAGCCCCAGCATTTT
clone size: NA
D gene: NA
V gene: TRBV12-3/TRBV12-4
J gene: TRBJ1-5

CDR3 protein: CASMDRGSTDTQYF
CDR3 DNA: TGTGCCAGTATGGACAGGGGAAGCACAGATACGCAGTATTTT
clone size: NA
D gene: TRBD1
V gene: TRBV19
J gene: TRBJ2-3

CDR3 protein: CSAKTLGTEAFF
CDR3 DNA: TGCAGCGCGAAGACTTTGGGCACTGAAGCTTTCTTT
clone size: NA
D gene: NA
V gene: TRBV29-1
J gene: TRBJ1-1

CDR3 protein: CASSSGLETQYF
CDR3 DNA: TGTGCCAGCAGCTCGGGACTAGAGACCCAGTACTTC
clone size: NA
D gene: NA
V gene: TRBV5-4
J gene: TRBJ2-5

CDR3 protein: CASSSGTSGETQYF
CDR3 DNA: TGCGCCAGCAGCTCCGGGACTAGCGGAGAGACCCAGTACTTC
clone size: NA
D gene: TRBD2
V gene: TRBV5-1
J gene: TRBJ2-5

CDR3 protein: CASSQLASTDTQYF
CDR3 DNA: TGTGCCAGCAGCCAATTAGCGAGCACAGATACGCAGTATTTT
clone size: NA
D gene: NA
V gene: TRBV3-1/TRBV3-2
J gene: TRBJ2-3